This T cell receptor beta chain was profiled in a study of CD8 T cells in ankylosing spondylitis. The study's findings and limits: Seemingly distinctive of ankylosing spondylitis blood was a TCR beta motif formed by eight highly homologous variants. Previous work reported some of these motif variants in the synovial fluid and blood of reactive arthritis. In ankylosing spondylitis patients, matched synovial fluid reportedly showed significant enrichment of disease-linked clones. Relatively scarce in peripheral blood, disease-linked clones were CD8+.

There are 15 residues in the CDR3. Trimming pared 4 bases from V and 8 bases from J, leaving 21 bases between. Germline-derived CDR1 and CDR2 are SGHKS and YYEKEE (reference sequence). By quantitative 5'-RACE with molecular barcodes, the TCR beta libraries were made. TCRdb redid the calling of the 5' RACE reads with MiXCR, one entry per CDR3 protein. The sample has about 200,000 distinct CDR3 sequences; about 6.7% are singletons. This clonotype was seen many times. Antigen specificity is unknown. The sequencing sample was made of blood, either unsorted or a sorted T cell fraction (not recorded which). This TCR was sampled from a male donor with ankylosing spondylitis. The V call is TRBV5-5, the J call TRBJ1-1, with a weak D call TRBD1 (5 bases). The CDR3 loop reads CASSPVRVDSGEAFF. The CDR3 DNA is TGTGCCAGCAGCCCCGTCCGGGTTGACAGTGGCGAAGCTTTCTTT.